This T cell receptor (beta chain) derives from a study of shared clonotypes between healthy human individuals. Study results and limitations: The researchers took only blood, and tissue repertoires probably look different.

This clone was counted a single time. Its antigen is currently unknown. Genomic DNA belonging to each subset was distributed in equal measure over several immunoSEQ plates. The data were produced by immunoSEQ multiplex PCR, yet TCRdb's version contains in-frame clones alone and is incomplete. The sample lists around 700,000 clones; around 73% were seen once. Recent vaccinations or acute infections were absent in the healthy HIV-negative adult donors. CDR1 is KGHSY, CDR2 FQNENV, per germline. Trimming cost V 6 bases and J 3 bases; bases outside gene matches: 2. CDR3 length equals 13 residues. This TCR was sampled from a woman aged 30 to 39 in good health. The material sequenced was memory CD4+ T cells sorted from blood. The subset here: CD45RA-negative fraction. V gene TRBV16 combines with J gene TRBJ2-7; TRBD2 matches at 10 bases. CDR3 loop: CASRRTSGYEQYF. CDR3 nucleotide sequence: TGTGCCAGCAGACGGACTAGCGGCTACGAGCAGTACTTC.